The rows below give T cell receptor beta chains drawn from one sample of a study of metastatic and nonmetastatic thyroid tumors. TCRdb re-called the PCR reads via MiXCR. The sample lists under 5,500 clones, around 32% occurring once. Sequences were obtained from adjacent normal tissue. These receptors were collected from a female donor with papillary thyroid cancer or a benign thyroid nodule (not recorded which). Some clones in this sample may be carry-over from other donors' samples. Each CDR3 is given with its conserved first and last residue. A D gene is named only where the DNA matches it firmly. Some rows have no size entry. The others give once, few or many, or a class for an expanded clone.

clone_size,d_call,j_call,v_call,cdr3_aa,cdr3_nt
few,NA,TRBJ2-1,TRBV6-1,CASSEWRTVYNEQFF,TGTGCCAGCAGTGAATGGAGGACAGTTTACAATGAGCAGTTCTTC
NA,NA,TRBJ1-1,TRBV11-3,CASSVTNTEAFF,TGTGCCAGCAGCGTCACGAACACTGAAGCTTTCTTT
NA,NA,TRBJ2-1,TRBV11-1,CASSGRVGRVYNEQFF,TGTGCCAGCAGCGGGCGGGTCGGGAGAGTCTACAATGAGCAGTTCTTC
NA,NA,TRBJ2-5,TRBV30,CAWKGEGDDQYF,TGTGCCTGGAAGGGAGAGGGGGACGACCAGTACTTC
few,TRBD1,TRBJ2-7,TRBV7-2,CASSPGQGEQYF,TGTGCCAGCAGCCCAGGACAGGGAGAGCAGTACTTC
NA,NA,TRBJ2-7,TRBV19,CASRKGRPMWSYEQYF,TGTGCCAGTAGGAAGGGTCGGCCCATGTGGTCCTACGAGCAGTACTTC
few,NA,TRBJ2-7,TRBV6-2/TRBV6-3,CASSRDPAYEQYF,TGTGCCAGCAGTCGGGACCCGGCCTACGAGCAGTACTTC
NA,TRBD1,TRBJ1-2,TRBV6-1,CASTRDRGNYGYTF,TGTGCCAGCACCCGAGACAGGGGAAACTATGGCTACACCTTC
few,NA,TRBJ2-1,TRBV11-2,CASSLRGLASVDNEQFF,TGTGCCAGCAGCTTACGAGGTTTAGCGAGTGTCGACAATGAGCAGTTCTTC
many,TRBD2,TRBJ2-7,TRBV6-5,CASSYPSGIYGQYF,TGTGCCAGCAGTTACCCGAGCGGGATCTACGGGCAGTACTTC
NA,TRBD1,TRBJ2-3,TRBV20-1,CSAHDRVTDTQYF,TGCAGTGCCCATGACAGGGTCACAGATACGCAGTATTTT
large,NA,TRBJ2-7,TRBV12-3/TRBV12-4,CASSKTGLTYEQYF,TGTGCCAGCAGCAAAACGGGACTCACGTACGAGCAGTACTTC
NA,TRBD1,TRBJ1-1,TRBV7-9,CASSPPTGSNTEAFF,TGTGCCAGCAGCCCCCCGACAGGGTCGAACACTGAAGCTTTCTTT
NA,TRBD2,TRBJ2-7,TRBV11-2,CASSLLAGGTYEQYF,TGTGCCAGCAGCTTACTAGCGGGAGGTACCTACGAGCAGTACTTC
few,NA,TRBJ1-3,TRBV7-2,CASSLVGRSIYF,TGTGCCAGCAGCTTAGTTGGCAGGTCCATATATTTT